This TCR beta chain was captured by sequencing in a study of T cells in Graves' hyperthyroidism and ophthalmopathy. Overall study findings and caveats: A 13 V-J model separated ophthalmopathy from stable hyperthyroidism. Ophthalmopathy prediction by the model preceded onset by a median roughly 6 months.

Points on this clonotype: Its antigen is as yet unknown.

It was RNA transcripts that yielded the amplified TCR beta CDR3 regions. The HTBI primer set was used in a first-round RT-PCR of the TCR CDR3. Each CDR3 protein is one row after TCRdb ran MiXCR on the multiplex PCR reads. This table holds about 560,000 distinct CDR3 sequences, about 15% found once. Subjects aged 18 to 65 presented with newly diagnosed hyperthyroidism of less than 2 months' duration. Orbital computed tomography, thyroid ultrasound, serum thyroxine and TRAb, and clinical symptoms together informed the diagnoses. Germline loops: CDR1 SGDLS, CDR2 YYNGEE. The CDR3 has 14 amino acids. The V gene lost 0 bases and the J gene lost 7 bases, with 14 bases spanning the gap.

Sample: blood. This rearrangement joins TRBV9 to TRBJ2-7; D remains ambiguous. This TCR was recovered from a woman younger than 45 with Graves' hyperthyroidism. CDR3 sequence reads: CASSVGQTLGEQYF. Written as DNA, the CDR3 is TGTGCCAGCAGCGTAGGTCAGACCTTGGGGGAGCAGTACTTC.